This is a list of T cell receptor beta chains from one sample in a study of blood T cell repertoires in COVID-19. Method: immunoSEQ multiplex PCR; TCRdb's copy keeps in-frame clones and lacks some. The sample gives 200,000 to 300,000 clones, approximately 88% of which show up once; 1% to 1.5% is in the top ten. The sample was PBMCs or T cells enriched from blood (not recorded which). The receptors here all came from a woman aged 35 to 49 with acute COVID-19. The CDR3 runs from the conserved cysteine through the conserved F or W. The order of the fields is V gene, clone size, CDR3 length, D gene, J gene, CDR3 DNA, CDR3 protein. The D gene is left open where the match is weak. Rows give clone size only sometimes, using once, few, many, or a class for an expanded clone.

V: TRBV25-1
size: NA
length: 17
D: NA
J: TRBJ1-3
DNA: TGTGCCAGCAGCCAGTGGTTTGGGGACATGGAAAGAAACACCATATATTTT
CDR3: CASSQWFGDMERNTIYF

V: TRBV6-1
size: NA
length: 16
D: NA
J: TRBJ1-1
DNA: TGTGCCAGCAGTGAAGCGCTCGGGGGAATGAACACTGAAGCTTTCTTT
CDR3: CASSEALGGMNTEAFF

V: TRBV5-1
size: NA
length: 14
D: NA
J: TRBJ2-7
DNA: TGCGCCAGCAGCTTAAGTCCGGCCGGCGGCGAGCAGTACTTC
CDR3: CASSLSPAGGEQYF

V: TRBV19
size: NA
length: 14
D: NA
J: TRBJ1-3
DNA: TGTGCCAGTACACCGACAGTAACTGGAAACACCATATATTTT
CDR3: CASTPTVTGNTIYF

V: TRBV14
size: once
length: 17
D: TRBD2
J: TRBJ2-1
DNA: TGTGCCAGCAGCCAAGAGGGCAGCGGGAGTAGCAACAATGAGCAGTTCTTC
CDR3: CASSQEGSGSSNNEQFF

V: TRBV28
size: once
length: 16
D: TRBD1
J: TRBJ1-6
DNA: TGTGCCAGCAGTTTAGGAGGGGGCGTTAGGGATTCACCCCTCCACTTT
CDR3: CASSLGGGVRDSPLHF

V: TRBV3-1/TRBV3-2
size: NA
length: 14
D: NA
J: TRBJ2-5
DNA: TGTGCCAGCAGCCAAATGAGCGCGGGCGAGGCCCAGTACTTC
CDR3: CASSQMSAGEAQYF

V: TRBV7-2
size: NA
length: 13
D: TRBD1
J: TRBJ1-1
DNA: TGTGCCAGCAGCTTTCGACAGGGGAATCAAGCTTTCTTT
CDR3: CASSFRQGNQAFF

V: TRBV7-3
size: once
length: 14
D: TRBD2
J: TRBJ2-1
DNA: TGTGCCAGCAGCGTAGCCGGGACTAGCGGGCAGCAGTTCTTC
CDR3: CASSVAGTSGQQFF

V: TRBV5-4
size: NA
length: 14
D: NA
J: TRBJ2-3
DNA: TGTGCCAGCAGTGGTGAGACTAGTGTGAGTACGCAGTATTTT
CDR3: CASSGETSVSTQYF

V: TRBV28
size: NA
length: 13
D: NA
J: TRBJ1-2
DNA: TGTGCCAGCAGTCTAAAAGGCGGGGTCGGCTACACCTTC
CDR3: CASSLKGGVGYTF

V: TRBV21-1
size: NA
length: 17
D: NA
J: TRBJ2-2
DNA: TGTGCCAGCAGCAAAGCAGCAGCGGGATCAAACACCGGGGAGCTGTTTTTT
CDR3: CASSKAAAGSNTGELFF

V: TRBV27
size: NA
length: 19
D: TRBD2
J: TRBJ2-3
DNA: TGTGCCAGCAGTTCCGCCCGGGGACTAGCGTCTACAAGCACAGATACGCAGTATTTT
CDR3: CASSSARGLASTSTDTQYF

V: TRBV6-6
size: few
length: 12
D: NA
J: TRBJ2-1
DNA: TGTGCCAGCAACGAGGATTACAATGAGCAGTTCTTC
CDR3: CASNEDYNEQFF

V: TRBV12-3/TRBV12-4
size: NA
length: 13
D: NA
J: TRBJ1-1
DNA: TGTGCCAGCAGTCAAAACAGGGTAGCTGAAGCTTTCTTT
CDR3: CASSQNRVAEAFF

V: TRBV19
size: NA
length: 14
D: NA
J: TRBJ1-6
DNA: TGTGCCAGTAGTATGGGGAGGATTGATTCACCCCTCCACTTT
CDR3: CASSMGRIDSPLHF

V: TRBV7-3
size: NA
length: 16
D: NA
J: TRBJ1-1
DNA: TGTGCCAGCAGCTTAATAGCCGGAACCTTCAACACTGAAGCTTTCTTT
CDR3: CASSLIAGTFNTEAFF

V: TRBV5-5
size: NA
length: 15
D: NA
J: TRBJ1-3
DNA: TGTGCCAGCAGCGCGCAGGGTATAGCTGGAAACACCATATATTTT
CDR3: CASSAQGIAGNTIYF

V: TRBV5-1
size: NA
length: 15
D: TRBD2
J: TRBJ2-1
DNA: TGCGCCAGCAGCTTTGGACTAGCGCCCACGAATGAGCAGTTCTTC
CDR3: CASSFGLAPTNEQFF

V: TRBV24-1
size: NA
length: 17
D: NA
J: TRBJ2-2
DNA: TGTGCCACCAGTGACGCAGGGTGGCAGGTGAACACCGGGGAGCTGTTTTTT
CDR3: CATSDAGWQVNTGELFF

V: TRBV9
size: NA
length: 15
D: NA
J: TRBJ2-1
DNA: TGTGCCAGCAGCGTAGAAGGGGGATCCTACAATGAGCAGTTCTTC
CDR3: CASSVEGGSYNEQFF

V: TRBV7-2
size: NA
length: 16
D: NA
J: TRBJ1-5
DNA: TGTGCCAGCAGCTTAGTCTCGGGAAGGGGCAATCAGCCCCAGCATTTT
CDR3: CASSLVSGRGNQPQHF

V: TRBV18
size: NA
length: 16
D: TRBD1
J: TRBJ2-1
DNA: TGTGCCAGCTCCCGAGGACAGGGGGCTGTCTACAATGAGCAGTTCTTC
CDR3: CASSRGQGAVYNEQFF

V: TRBV18
size: NA
length: 13
D: NA
J: TRBJ1-1
DNA: TGTGCCAGCTCCCTCGGGATGGACACTGAAGCTTTCTTT
CDR3: CASSLGMDTEAFF

V: TRBV7-6
size: few
length: 17
D: TRBD1
J: TRBJ2-2
DNA: TGTGCCAGCAGCTTAGTCCGACAGGGCGGTCGCACCGGGGAGCTGTTTTTT
CDR3: CASSLVRQGGRTGELFF

V: TRBV6-5
size: NA
length: 15
D: TRBD1
J: TRBJ1-2
DNA: TGTGCCAGCAGTTACTCGACAGGGTTCGACTATGGCTACACCTTC
CDR3: CASSYSTGFDYGYTF

V: TRBV7-9
size: NA
length: 15
D: NA
J: TRBJ1-6
DNA: TGTGCCAGCAGCCCGCCGACAGGTCGGGATTCACCCCTCCACTTT
CDR3: CASSPPTGRDSPLHF

V: TRBV9
size: NA
length: 15
D: TRBD1
J: TRBJ1-4
DNA: TGTGCCAGCAGCGCGAGACAGGGGGGCTATGAAAAACTGTTTTTT
CDR3: CASSARQGGYEKLFF

V: TRBV5-1
size: NA
length: 12
D: TRBD1
J: TRBJ1-1
DNA: TGCGCCAGCAGCTTGGAGACAGGGGGGGCTTTCTTT
CDR3: CASSLETGGAFF

V: TRBV10-3
size: NA
length: 18
D: TRBD1
J: TRBJ1-1
DNA: TGTGCCATCAGTGACGTATCGGGACAGGGGGCCCCGTGGACTGAAGCTTTCTTT
CDR3: CAISDVSGQGAPWTEAFF

V: TRBV6-2/TRBV6-3
size: NA
length: 15
D: TRBD1
J: TRBJ1-4
DNA: TGTGCCAGCAGTTACACCGGACAGGTGGAGGGAAAACTGTTTTTT
CDR3: CASSYTGQVEGKLFF

V: TRBV27
size: NA
length: 12
D: NA
J: TRBJ2-1
DNA: TGTGCCAGCGTAGCCGGCGGCAATGAGCAGTTCTTC
CDR3: CASVAGGNEQFF

V: TRBV3-1/TRBV3-2
size: once
length: 17
D: NA
J: TRBJ2-5
DNA: TGTGCCAGCAGCCAAGATCTGCACTACATGCCCCAAGAGACCCAGTACTTC
CDR3: CASSQDLHYMPQETQYF

V: TRBV3-1/TRBV3-2
size: NA
length: 19
D: TRBD2
J: TRBJ2-3
DNA: TGTGCCAGCAGCCTATCCTACCGCGGGACTAGCGGGAGCGGAGATACGCAGTATTTT
CDR3: CASSLSYRGTSGSGDTQYF

V: TRBV12-5
size: NA
length: 16
D: TRBD2
J: TRBJ2-3
DNA: TGTGCTAGTGGTTGGGGACTAGCGGGTAACACAGATACGCAGTATTTT
CDR3: CASGWGLAGNTDTQYF

V: TRBV7-7
size: NA
length: 15
D: TRBD2
J: TRBJ2-7
DNA: TGTGCTAGCAGCTTGGAAGCGGGAAAGACCTACGAGCAGTACTTC
CDR3: CASSLEAGKTYEQYF

V: TRBV10-3
size: NA
length: 15
D: NA
J: TRBJ2-1
DNA: TGTGCCATCAGTGAGTCGGTCGGGGTCCCGAATGAGCAGTTCTTC
CDR3: CAISESVGVPNEQFF

V: TRBV11-3
size: few
length: 13
D: NA
J: TRBJ2-7
DNA: TGTGCCAGCAGTTCCCGAGGGTCCTACGAGCAGTACTTC
CDR3: CASSSRGSYEQYF

V: TRBV4-3
size: NA
length: 16
D: NA
J: TRBJ1-3
DNA: TGCGCCAGCAGCCAACAACTGCCCGATCGTGGAAACACCATATATTTT
CDR3: CASSQQLPDRGNTIYF

V: TRBV11-3
size: few
length: 15
D: NA
J: TRBJ2-2
DNA: TGTGCCAGCAGTCCCCTCCGGGGAGCGACCGGGGAGCTGTTTTTT
CDR3: CASSPLRGATGELFF

V: TRBV30
size: NA
length: 14
D: NA
J: TRBJ1-5
DNA: TGTGCCTGGAGTGGGCCGACAGGTTATCAGCCCCAGCATTTT
CDR3: CAWSGPTGYQPQHF

V: TRBV10-1
size: NA
length: 15
D: NA
J: TRBJ2-7
DNA: TGCGCCAGCAGTGAGATGCAGGGAATAACCTACGAGCAGTACTTC
CDR3: CASSEMQGITYEQYF

V: TRBV21-1
size: NA
length: 15
D: NA
J: TRBJ2-1
DNA: TGTGCCAGCAGCTCCGGGACTAGCGGCACCAATGAGCAGTTCTTC
CDR3: CASSSGTSGTNEQFF

V: TRBV3-1/TRBV3-2
size: NA
length: 13
D: NA
J: TRBJ2-1
DNA: TGTGCCAGCAGTCTACTAACCCCGGATGAGCAGTTCTTC
CDR3: CASSLLTPDEQFF

V: TRBV29-1
size: once
length: 15
D: NA
J: TRBJ2-1
DNA: TGCAGCGTCGGGTCAGGGGCGAAGTCCTACAATGAGCAGTTCTTC
CDR3: CSVGSGAKSYNEQFF

V: TRBV28
size: few
length: 18
D: NA
J: TRBJ1-4
DNA: TGTGCCAGCAGCACCCGGAGGGGAGACAATGCAACTAATGAAAAACTGTTTTTT
CDR3: CASSTRRGDNATNEKLFF

V: TRBV5-1
size: NA
length: 15
D: TRBD1
J: TRBJ2-7
DNA: TGCGCCAGCAGCTTGTACCCGGGACAGACCTACGAGCAGTACTTC
CDR3: CASSLYPGQTYEQYF

V: TRBV14
size: NA
length: 14
D: NA
J: TRBJ1-3
DNA: TGTGCCAGCAGCCACAGGGCCTCTGGAAACACCATATATTTT
CDR3: CASSHRASGNTIYF

V: TRBV28
size: NA
length: 16
D: TRBD2
J: TRBJ2-1
DNA: TGTGCCAGCAGTACCCTTGGGACTAGCGGGATAAATGAGCAGTTCTTC
CDR3: CASSTLGTSGINEQFF

V: TRBV7-2
size: NA
length: 18
D: TRBD1
J: TRBJ2-1
DNA: TGTGCCAGCAGCTTCCCTTGGACAGGAGAAACTTATTACAATGAGCAGTTCTTC
CDR3: CASSFPWTGETYYNEQFF